This is a list of T cell receptor beta chains from one sample in a study of breast tumors, draining lymph nodes, adjacent tissues. TCRdb redid the calling of the multiplex PCR reads with MiXCR, one entry per CDR3 protein. The sample lists some 25,000 distinct CDR3 sequences; about 25% were seen once. Sequencing input: breast tumor tissue. The receptors were sampled from a female donor with breast cancer. Some clones in this sample may be carry-over from other donors' samples. CDR3s include the opening cysteine and the closing phenylalanine or tryptophan. The order of the fields is V gene, J gene, CDR3 protein.

V gene: TRBV27
J gene: TRBJ2-1
CDR3 protein: CASSLVVGGLAGGGNEQFF

V gene: TRBV3-1
J gene: TRBJ1-2
CDR3 protein: CTSSQAGQDHHGYTF

V gene: TRBV10-2
J gene: TRBJ2-7
CDR3 protein: CATRGGNAYEQYF

V gene: TRBV5-6
J gene: TRBJ1-1
CDR3 protein: CASSFRGMRTEAFF

V gene: TRBV6-4
J gene: TRBJ2-1
CDR3 protein: CASSTSVGAYNERFF

V gene: TRBV5-1
J gene: TRBJ2-7
CDR3 protein: CASSLASSGTYEQYF

V gene: TRBV4-1
J gene: TRBJ2-5
CDR3 protein: CASSQGQGLAGGRKETQYF

V gene: TRBV12-3/TRBV12-4
J gene: TRBJ1-4
CDR3 protein: CASSLGHRNEKLFF

V gene: TRBV5-1
J gene: TRBJ2-7
CDR3 protein: CASSVTGLTYEQYF

V gene: TRBV18
J gene: TRBJ2-3
CDR3 protein: CASSPPGGTDTQYF

V gene: TRBV7-2
J gene: TRBJ2-5
CDR3 protein: CASSGPGQGRETQYF

V gene: TRBV6-5
J gene: TRBJ2-2
CDR3 protein: CASSYRTGELFF

V gene: TRBV4-2
J gene: TRBJ2-4
CDR3 protein: CASSQGTSGRVAKNIQYF

V gene: TRBV24-1
J gene: TRBJ1-1
CDR3 protein: CATSPTQGGELNTEAFF

V gene: TRBV2
J gene: TRBJ1-2
CDR3 protein: CASSRIGSRRNYGYTF

V gene: TRBV10-3
J gene: TRBJ2-3
CDR3 protein: CAISVGGRSDTQYF

V gene: TRBV5-1
J gene: TRBJ1-2
CDR3 protein: CASSHPVRGGYGYTF

V gene: TRBV5-1
J gene: TRBJ1-5
CDR3 protein: CASSLYFWPQHF

V gene: TRBV28
J gene: TRBJ2-7
CDR3 protein: CASWEGAGGVYEQYF

V gene: TRBV7-9
J gene: TRBJ2-2
CDR3 protein: CASSKASTGELFF

V gene: TRBV7-9
J gene: TRBJ1-4
CDR3 protein: CASSPTLGGINEKLFF

V gene: TRBV3-1
J gene: TRBJ2-1
CDR3 protein: CASSQGHPSGVPVEQFF

V gene: TRBV7-9
J gene: TRBJ2-7
CDR3 protein: CASSLGLGQGARNEQYF

V gene: TRBV7-9
J gene: TRBJ2-3
CDR3 protein: CASSGAGTQYF

V gene: TRBV10-3
J gene: TRBJ2-7
CDR3 protein: CASCPGPLSYEQYF